The clone carrying this TCR beta chain turned up a few times. The antigen is unknown. Trimming removed 4 bases from V and 7 bases from J; junction bases left unmatched: 8. The CDR3 has 15 residues. The germline gives CDR1 SGHRS, CDR2 YFSETQ. The PCR ran on 60 Vbeta and 13 Jbeta primers. The repertoire was sequenced with immunoSEQ multiplex PCR; TCRdb's copy has only in-frame clones and lacks some. Here the sample spans about 43,000 clones, roughly half being singletons. The data belong to a study of cytomegalovirus exposure and HLA in healthy donors. Study-level information: In an early release, HLA-typed donors contributed about 79 million unique TCR sequences.

Study-level findings and limits: No immune exposure information besides CMV serostatus was available.

The sequence was collected from a man in his 60s in good health and CMV-seronegative. The sequenced sample was PBMCs. This chain uses TRBV5-1 with TRBJ1-2; 12 bases line up with TRBD1. CDR3 nucleotide sequence: TGCGCCAGCAGCATAGCCGGGACAGGGGGCCTTGGCTACACCTTC. Translated: CASSIAGTGGLGYTF.